Each of the 20 T cell receptor beta chains below was sequenced from the same sample in a study of blood T cell repertoires in COVID-19. Sequencing was performed with immunoSEQ multiplex PCR; in TCRdb, only in-frame clones are kept and a portion is missing. Seen here are under 300,000 clones, about four fifths observed once, and the top ten hold about 3.2%. Source material: peripheral blood. Every receptor here comes from a woman between 18 and 29 years old with acute or convalescent COVID-19.

The table lists this clone with a count of one. CDR3 sequence: CASSQRLAGDNEQFF. The CDR3 nucleotides are TGTGCCAGCAGCCAGAGACTAGCGGGAGATAATGAGCAGTTCTTC. The V call is TRBV4-2, the J call TRBJ2-1, with 12 bases aligning to TRBD2. The CDR3 length is 15 residues. Trimming took 3 bases from V and 7 from J; bases not matched to a gene: 4. CDR1 LGHNA and CDR2 YNFKEQ come from the germline V gene.

This clone appeared many times. J is TRBJ1-2 and V is TRBV25-1; a weak D match, TRBD1 (5 bases). The CDR3 is 13 residues long. Germline V CDR1 and CDR2: MGHDK, SYGVNS. Trimming took 7 bases from V and 7 from J, leaving 16 bases between them. The CDR3 DNA reads as TGTGCCAGCATAGCAGAAACGGGGGGTGGCTACACCTTC. Translating it yields CASIAETGGGYTF.

V is TRBV19 and J is TRBJ2-7, with D possibly matching TRBD2 (5 bases). V was shortened by 3 bases and J by 3 bases, with 12 bases between the two germline ends. This CDR3 contains 14 residues. Germline values: CDR1 LNHDA, CDR2 SQIVND (reference sequence). The CDR3 here is CASSMRLLNYEQYF. The CDR3 nucleotides are TGTGCCAGTAGTATGCGACTACTCAACTACGAGCAGTACTTC. Using reference TRBV19 and TRBJ2-7 for the parts outside the CDR3, the full variable domain is DGGITQSPKYLFRKEGQNVTLSCEQNLNHDAMYWYRQDPGQGLRLIYYSQIVNDFQKGDIAEGYSVSREKKESFPLTVTSAQKNPTAFYLCASSMRLLNYEQYFGPGTRLTVT.

The chain recombines TRBV5-4 with TRBJ2-7, with D hard to call. Trimming removed 4 bases at V and 2 bases at J, with 7 bases between. The germline V gene has CDR1 SGHNT and CDR2 YYREEE (reference sequence). This CDR3 region has 12 residues. The CDR3 reads CASSLSPYEQYF. CDR3 DNA sequence: TGTGCCAGCAGCCTGAGCCCCTACGAGCAGTACTTC.

The chain uses TRBV6-1 and TRBJ1-1, with TRBD1 matching 10 bases. This CDR3 region has 17 residues. Germline CDR1 MNHNS, CDR2 SASEGT. The J segment lost 0 bases and the V segment lost 3 bases, leaving 7 bases of the junction unmatched. CDR3 in amino acids: CASSDPRTGGLNTEAFF. CDR3 nucleotides: TGTGCCAGCAGTGACCCCCGGACAGGGGGTCTGAACACTGAAGCTTTCTTT.

The V gene is TRBV28, the J gene TRBJ1-2; 7 nucleotides agree with TRBD1. This CDR3 has 14 residues. Germline CDR1 reads MDHEN; CDR2 reads SYDVKM. V lost 10 bases and J lost 4; bases outside the gene matches: 12. CDR3 nucleotide sequence: TGTGCCACCACGGACAGGCCTTTCCGCTATGGCTACACCTTC. Protein: CATTDRPFRYGYTF.

The rearrangement joins TRBV29-1 to TRBJ1-5; weak D call: TRBD1 (6 bases). With 7 bases removed from V and 6 bases from J, the gap between germline ends came to 16 bases. Germline CDR1 is SQVTM and CDR2 is ANQGSEA. The CDR3 length is 13 residues. CDR3 in amino acids: CSGGRGIGQPQHF. The CDR3 DNA is TGCAGCGGGGGAAGGGGGATCGGTCAGCCCCAGCATTTT.

This chain uses TRBV12-5 with TRBJ2-2; 10 bases match TRBD1. CDR3 length equals 14 residues. CDR1 and CDR2 from the germline V gene are LGHNT and FRNRAP. Trimming cost V 9 bases and J 6 bases; bases outside gene matches: 7. The CDR3 reads CASSGTGESGELFF. For the CDR3, the DNA is TGTGCTAGCTCCGGGACAGGGGAGTCCGGGGAGCTGTTTTTT.

The V call is TRBV7-9, the J call TRBJ2-5; D gene ambiguous. The V and J ends lost 3 bases and 2 bases respectively, with 7 bases between them. The CDR3 sequence is 13 residues long. Germline values: CDR1 SEHNR, CDR2 FQNEAQ (reference sequence). Here the CDR3 DNA reads TGTGCCAGCAGCTTGAGCAATCAAGAGACCCAGTACTTC. It specifies CASSLSNQETQYF.

This clone showed up just a few times. The rearrangement joins TRBV5-5 to TRBJ2-7, with 8 positions matching TRBD1. This CDR3 has 16 residues. Germline CDR1 and CDR2: SGHKS and YYEKEE (reference sequence). With 0 bases clipped from V and 3 bases from J, the junction kept 8 bases outside the gene matches. The DNA for the CDR3 is TGTGCCAGCAGCTTGGTGTCCGGACAGGGCATCTACGAGCAGTACTTC. Amino acids: CASSLVSGQGIYEQYF.

The chain recombines TRBV5-8 with TRBJ1-3; TRBD1 is a possible D gene (6 bases). V was clipped by 6 bases and J by 0 bases, with 19 bases between them. The CDR3 length is 17 residues. Germline CDR1 reads SGHTS; CDR2 reads YDEGEE. DNA for the CDR3: TGTGCCAGCATCCGTCAGGGGTGGCAAGGCTCTGGAAACACCATATATTTT. This translates into CASIRQGWQGSGNTIYF.

This chain joins TRBV6-1 and TRBJ1-4; no firm D call. This CDR3 has 15 residues. V lost 3 bases to trimming and J lost 8 bases, with 16 bases between them. Germline CDR1 is MNHNS and CDR2 is SASEGT. CDR3 residues: CASSEGSPSYEKLFF. In DNA form, the CDR3 reads TGTGCCAGCAGTGAGGGGAGCCCTAGCTACGAAAAACTGTTTTTT.

The rearrangement uses TRBV6-5 and TRBJ2-3; the match to TRBD1 covers 7 bases. After removal of 11 bases from V and 3 bases from J, the junction contained 8 bases not matched to a gene. The length of the CDR3 is 13 residues. Germline V gives CDR1 MNHEY, CDR2 SVGAGI. CDR3 in amino acids: CACDRDLTDTQYF. CDR3 DNA sequence: TGTGCCTGCGACAGGGATCTGACAGATACGCAGTATTTT.

V gene TRBV6-5 combines with J gene TRBJ2-7; a weak D match, TRBD2 (5 bases). V shed 2 bases and J shed 7 bases, with 12 bases lying between them. The CDR3 contains 13 residues. CDR1 MNHEY and CDR2 SVGAGI come from the germline V gene. CDR3 nucleotides: TGTGCCAGCAGTTACGCGGGCTTGGGAGAGCAGTACTTC. This gives the protein CASSYAGLGEQYF.

The sample holds a few counts of this clone. The chain employs TRBV4-2 and TRBJ2-2; TRBD2 might be the D (6 bases). This CDR3 is built from 13 residues. Trimming shortened V by 1 base and J by 7 bases, and 7 bases separated the two germline ends. Germline CDR1 reads LGHNA; CDR2 reads YNFKEQ. The CDR3 DNA reads as TGTGCCAGCAGCCAAGTGGGGGGCGGGGAGCTGTTTTTT. Translated, it gives CASSQVGGGELFF.

The genes are TRBV18 and TRBJ1-5, with D possibly being TRBD1 (5 bases). The germline CDR1 and CDR2 sequences are KGHSH and LQKENI. This CDR3 comprises 15 residues. V lost 9 bases to trimming and J lost 2 bases, with 17 bases between them. This CDR3 is CASSRASGGNQPQHF. The CDR3 nucleotides are TGTGCCAGTTCCAGGGCCTCAGGCGGCAATCAGCCCCAGCATTTT.

CDR3 bases: TGTGCCAGCAGCGACACGTTAAGGTCTCCCTATGGCTACACCTTC. Translating it yields CASSDTLRSPYGYTF. The chain combines TRBV7-9 with TRBJ1-2; no clear D gene. V was pared by 5 bases and J by 4 bases, with 17 bases between. Germline lookup yields CDR1 SEHNR and CDR2 FQNEAQ (reference sequence). The CDR3 runs to 15 residues.

This clone was observed a single time. This chain links TRBV3-1 (or the pseudogene TRBV3-2) with TRBJ1-4; 10 nucleotides align to TRBD1. In germline, CDR1 is LGHDT, CDR2 YNNKEL (reference sequence). V lost 3 bases to trimming and J lost 3 bases; unmatched junction nucleotides: 4. The CDR3 is 16 amino acids. The CDR3 spells CASSQLDRGSNEKLFF. For the CDR3, the DNA is TGTGCCAGCAGCCAGCTGGACAGGGGGTCTAATGAAAAACTGTTTTTT.

This chain joins TRBV7-2 and TRBJ2-3, with 9 positions matching TRBD2. The CDR3 is made up of 14 amino acids. Germline V gene data show CDR1 as SGHTA and CDR2 as FQGNSA. V was clipped by 5 bases and J by 7 bases; unmatched bases: 7. CDR3 DNA sequence: TGTGCCAGCAGCGCCCGTCTAGCGGGGAATACGCAGTATTTT. Translating it yields CASSARLAGNTQYF. Based on the CDR3 plus reference TRBV7-2 and TRBJ2-3, the full variable domain is GAGVSQSPSNKVTEKGKDVELRCDPISGHTALYWYRQSLGQGLEFLIYFQGNSAPDKSGLPSDRFSAERTGGSVSTLTIQRTQQEDSAVYLCASSARLAGNTQYFGPGTRLTVL.

This clone showed up just once. V gene TRBV6-5 combines with J gene TRBJ1-6; possibly TRBD1 for D (5 bases). Germline loops: CDR1 MNHEY, CDR2 SVGAGI. Trimming pared 6 bases from V and 11 bases from J, leaving 14 bases between. The CDR3 is 13 amino acids. The CDR3 loop reads CASSRGERTPLHF. As DNA, the CDR3 is TGTGCCAGCAGCCGGGGGGAGAGAACACCCCTCCACTTT.